This T cell receptor beta chain was observed in a study of early T cells in non-severe SARS-CoV-2 infection (dated by TCRdb to the early 2020s). Concerning the study at large: TCR sequencing used bulk RNA from unsorted whole blood, so alpha and beta chains could not be paired.

Receptor libraries were prepared by 5' RACE. The instrument given in TCRdb is NextSeq 500. To correct for sequencing error and PCR bias, the TCR library protocol tagged individual cDNA molecules with unique molecular identifiers. Both TCR alpha and beta chains were sequenced, and tight co-correlation was observed between alpha and beta sequence abundances in each sample. The study's processing was this. Decombinator V4 was used to perform V gene, J gene and CDR3 annotation of TCR sequences. TCRs were defined as expanded if a significant change between any two time points was detected under a Poisson model with p below 0.0001. TCR abundances were normalised to the total number of TCRs sequenced per sample and were expressed as counts per million. MAIT TCRs were defined by TRAV1-2 paired with TRAJ12, TRAJ20 or TRAJ33, and iNKT TCRs by TRAV10 paired with TRAJ18. VDJdb, accessed on 1 November 2021, was searched for TCRs annotated for CMV, EBV and SARS-CoV-2, and TCRs annotated for more than one antigen were excluded. Starting from the raw public reads, TCRdb applied fastp trimming at Q25, assembled clones with MiXCR and retained in-frame beta chains. Under each unique CDR3 protein, matching rows form one entry showing the most common genes and DNA. TCRdb's processing, not the authors', yielded these V and J calls. In all, the sample holds about 70,000 distinct CDR3 sequences, and about 15% of those were seen once. The top ten clonotypes cover roughly 3.8% of the sample.

The study was a case-control design nested within a healthcare worker cohort in London, UK, with weekly nasopharyngeal swab PCR tests and blood sampling. Healthcare workers were recruited between 23 and 31 March 2020, during the week of the UK lockdown, and were followed weekly for up to roughly 15 weeks. Taken from cysteine to phenylalanine, the CDR3 has 14 residues. Left in the record is the CDR3 DNA by itself, 42 bases read in frame from the first base. From the germline V gene, CDR1 is SGHRS and CDR2 is YFSETQ. The V and J ends are trimmed by 1 base and 10 bases, leaving 16 bases between them. Notes on this clonotype: Its antigen is still unknown. The sample holds no much larger clone one base away, and base qualities are not on file.

Study-wide conclusions, independent of this receptor: VDJdb matching was skewed toward anti-spike CD8 responses, so virus-specific expansions were likely underestimated and private and CD4 specificities were missed.

The chain was built from TRBV5-1 and TRBJ2-3; TRBD2 is a possible D gene, resting on 5 matching bases. The material sequenced was whole blood, taken at baseline. The receptor was isolated from an adult who was a healthcare worker with PCR-confirmed SARS-CoV-2 infection or an uninfected control (not recorded which). The CDR3 is CASSLRTEGAAQYF. The DNA sequence reads TGCGCCAGCAGCTTGAGGACGGAAGGAGCGGCGCAGTATTTT.